This TCR beta chain was retrieved from a study of human T cells and chemical hapten exposure. Study-wide points: Expanded TCRs showed more large CDR3 clusters than pre-sensitization or healthy control sets. TCRs at high frequency, those above 1 in 1000, did not change with DPC sensitization.

Unique molecular identifiers were attached to individual cDNA molecules during library preparation. Each CDR3 protein gets one entry after TCRdb re-called the RACE reads with MiXCR. The data hold over 70,000 distinct CDR3 sequences, with approximately 15% observed a single time. As concerns this clonotype: Its matching antigen is unknown.

Germline V gene lookup returns CDR1 SGHAT and CDR2 FQNNGV. V gave up 3 bases and J gave up 5 bases; unmatched junction bases: 2. The CDR3 length is 14 residues. This sample's time point: pre-sensitization, week 0. Noted treatment: therapeutic diphenylcyclopropenone sensitization with weekly scalp DPC. Investigators collected blood before applying each patch test. This receptor was identified in a woman between 45 and 60 years old with alopecia areata. Some clones in this sample may be carry-over from other donors' samples. The chain has TRBV11-2 and TRBJ2-7, with 12 bases fitting TRBD2. Sequencing used whole blood, obtained in connection with sensitization to the hapten diphenylcyclopropenone (DPC). The CDR3 DNA sequence: TGTGCCAGCAGCTTTGGACTAGCGGGAAACGAGCAGTACTTC. Amino acid sequence: CASSFGLAGNEQYF.